The next 28 T cell receptor beta chains were all read from a single sample in a study of response to subunit inactivated influenza vaccine. TCRdb recomputed calls from the RT-PCR reads with MiXCR, one row per CDR3 protein. The sample gives roughly 500,000 distinct CDR3 sequences, 25% of which show up once; approximately 1.9% is in the top ten. Sample: CD4+ T cells sorted from PBMCs, taken less than 6 days after vaccination. The receptors originated from a man aged 50 to 59 who received an inactivated influenza vaccine.

This clonotype was observed a few times. This sequence joins TRBV7-8 and TRBJ2-7, with 7 bases fitting TRBD1. Germline V gives CDR1 SGHVS, CDR2 FQNEAQ. The CDR3 is 15 amino acids. The V gene end was trimmed by 5 bases and the J gene end by 0 bases; junction bases not matched to a gene: 7. The CDR3 is CASSPRDSASYEQYF. The CDR3 DNA is TGTGCCAGCAGCCCACGGGACAGTGCCTCCTACGAGCAGTACTTC.

This clonotype was counted only a few times. V and J are TRBV3-1 and TRBJ2-2; 10 bases agree with TRBD2. The CDR3 length is 18 residues. The junction had 9 bases not matched to a gene; V was cut back by 5 bases and J by 0 bases. Germline assignment: CDR1 LGHDT and CDR2 YNNKEL (reference sequence). The CDR3 region has the DNA TGTGCCAGCAGCGGGGGGCTAGCGGGAGAAACGAACACCGGGGAGCTGTTTTTT. Its translation is CASSGGLAGETNTGELFF.

The rearrangement links TRBV6-2 or TRBV6-3 to TRBJ1-5; 9 bases align to TRBD1. CDR3 length: 18 amino acids. CDR1 and CDR2 from the germline V gene are MNHEY and SVGEGT. J was trimmed by 0 bases and V by 6 bases; bases with no gene match: 12. The CDR3 loop is CASSLRRTGEISNQPQHF. CDR3 DNA sequence: TGTGCCAGCAGCCTACGACGGACAGGGGAAATTAGCAATCAGCCCCAGCATTTT.

CDR3 DNA: TGTGCCAGCAGCTACCGCAGGGTGATGACCGGGGAGCTGTTTTTT. Translation gives CASSYRRVMTGELFF. The chain uses TRBV11-2 and TRBJ2-2, with D maybe TRBD1 (5 bases). The length of the CDR3 is 15 residues. V shed 4 bases and J shed 5 bases, with 14 bases lying between them. Germline V gives CDR1 SGHAT, CDR2 FQNNGV.

The chain employs TRBV28 and TRBJ2-1; TRBD1 matches at 9 bases. This CDR3 has 16 amino acids. The germline V gene has CDR1 MDHEN and CDR2 SYDVKM. V trimming: 5 bases; J trimming: 6 bases; junction bases outside the gene matches: 11. The CDR3, as DNA: TGTGCCAGCAGTCAGAGGACAGGGGTGGGTTTCAATGAGCAGTTCTTC. Translated: CASSQRTGVGFNEQFF. The whole variable domain, filled in from reference TRBV28 and TRBJ2-1, reads DVKVTQSSRYLVKRTGEKVFLECVQDMDHENMFWYRQDPGLGLRLIYFSYDVKMKEKGDIPEGYSVSREKKERFSLILESASTNQTSMYLCASSQRTGVGFNEQFFGPGTRLTVL.

This clonotype has ten or more counts. The rearrangement links TRBV6-5 to TRBJ2-7, with 10 nucleotides matching TRBD1. Looked up from germline, CDR1 is MNHEY and CDR2 is SVGAGI. The CDR3 contains 18 residues. Trimming removed 2 bases from V and 3 bases from J; junction bases left unmatched: 13. In DNA form, the CDR3 reads TGTGCCAGCAGTTACACCCCGATCGGACAGGGGGTGGGCTACGAGCAGTACTTC. This codes for CASSYTPIGQGVGYEQYF.

The table lists this clonotype with a few counts. The J gene is TRBJ2-1, the V gene TRBV7-2, with D possibly being TRBD1 (6 bases). The V and J ends lost 1 base and 7 bases respectively, with 14 bases between them. Per germline, CDR1 SGHTA and CDR2 FQGNSA. CDR3 size: 15 residues. The CDR3 DNA is TGTGCCAGCAGCTTAGAATTGCACAGGGCGAATGAGCAGTTCTTC. Translation: CASSLELHRANEQFF.

This sequence joins TRBV18 and TRBJ2-1, with 7 bases aligning to TRBD1. Unmatched junction bases numbered 4, after V lost 1 base and J lost 7 bases. The CDR3 is 14 amino acids. Germline V CDR1 and CDR2: KGHSH, LQKENI. CDR3 bases: TGTGCCAGCTCACCACAGGGACAGCCTAATGAGCAGTTCTTC. Its translation is CASSPQGQPNEQFF. Using reference TRBV18 and TRBJ2-1 for the parts outside the CDR3, the full variable domain is NAGVMQNPRHLVRRRGQEARLRCSPMKGHSHVYWYRQLPEEGLKFMVYLQKENIIDESGMPKERFSAEFPKEGPSILRIQQVVRGDSAAYFCASSPQGQPNEQFFGPGTRLTVL.

V is TRBV20-1 and J is TRBJ2-1; maybe TRBD2 (6 bases). V was cut by 6 bases and J by 10 bases, with 25 bases left in between. Germline CDR1 and CDR2: DFQATT and SNEGSKA (reference sequence). The CDR3 loop spans 15 amino acids. CDR3 sequence reads: CSARLGRGPSGEQFF. In DNA form, the CDR3 reads TGCAGTGCGAGACTCGGACGAGGCCCGAGCGGGGAGCAGTTCTTC.

The J gene is TRBJ2-2, the V gene TRBV9; D call uncertain. The germline V gene has CDR1 SGDLS and CDR2 YYNGEE. Between the trimmed V and J ends, which lost 4 bases and 3 bases, there was a span of 7 bases. There are 13 residues in the CDR3. As DNA, the CDR3 is TGTGCCAGCAGCCGGTCCGACACCGGGGAGCTGTTTTTT. Residues: CASSRSDTGELFF.

This sequence joins TRBV10-3 and TRBJ2-6, with 9 bases matching TRBD1. This CDR3 spans 17 amino acids. Germline V gene data show CDR1 as ENHRY and CDR2 as SYGVKD. The trim removed 5 bases at V and 0 bases at J, leaving 5 bases unmatched. The CDR3: CAISKGTGTSGANVLTF. The CDR3 DNA follows: TGTGCCATCAGTAAGGGGACAGGGACCTCTGGGGCCAACGTCCTGACTTTC.

The chain employs TRBV21-1 and TRBJ1-3; no check of the table's D call, TRBD1, against the DNA was made. TRBV21-1 is flagged as a pseudogene. The CDR3 has 11 amino acids. CDR3 nucleotide sequence: TGTGCCACCCTGGGAAGAAACACCATATATTTT. Residues: CATLGRNTIYF.

This clonotype turned up a few times. The V gene is TRBV10-3, the J gene TRBJ2-5; D call uncertain. The CDR3 length is 14 residues. Germline CDR1 ENHRY, CDR2 SYGVKD. Trimming removed 2 bases at V and 3 bases at J, with 10 bases between. The CDR3 protein is CAISEGSAKETQYF. The CDR3, as DNA: TGTGCCATCAGTGAGGGGTCAGCAAAAGAGACCCAGTACTTC.

This clonotype came up many times. The gene calls are TRBV10-3 and TRBJ2-1; D possibly corresponds to TRBD2 (5 bases). The CDR3 has 13 residues. V was shortened by 2 bases and J by 15 bases, with 17 bases between the two germline ends. Germline CDR1 is ENHRY and CDR2 is SYGVKD. CDR3 in amino acids: CAISEGGSVRRFF. The CDR3 region has the DNA TGTGCCATCAGTGAGGGAGGTAGCGTTCGTCGGTTCTTC.

This chain uses TRBV12-3 or TRBV12-4 with TRBJ2-3; 8 positions match TRBD2. This CDR3 comprises 15 residues. The V segment lost 6 bases and the J segment 4 bases; nucleotides outside the gene matches: 9. In DNA, the CDR3 is TGTGCCAGCAGCCCAAGCGGGAGTAGCGCAGATACGCAGTATTTT. Translation: CASSPSGSSADTQYF.

This clonotype was seen more than once but under ten times. This chain joins TRBV5-4 and TRBJ1-3; D is possibly TRBD1 (6 bases). Per germline, CDR1 SGHNT and CDR2 YYREEE (reference sequence). V was cut by 0 bases and J by 3 bases, with 13 bases left in between. This CDR3 spans 16 amino acids. DNA of the CDR3: TGTGCCAGCAGCTTGGACGGGGGGCTCTTTGGAAACACCATATATTTT. It yields the protein CASSLDGGLFGNTIYF.

This chain connects TRBV7-2 to TRBJ2-2, with TRBD2 matching 8 bases. The germline V gene has CDR1 SGHTA and CDR2 FQGNSA. Unmatched junction bases numbered 4, after V lost 3 bases and J lost 4 bases. The CDR3 sequence is 15 residues long. The CDR3 protein is CASSFTSGGTGELFF. CDR3 nucleotides: TGTGCCAGCAGCTTTACTAGCGGAGGCACCGGGGAGCTGTTTTTT.

The chain has TRBV20-1 and TRBJ2-7, with 13 bases aligning to TRBD2. The CDR3 has 14 amino acids. Germline V gene data show CDR1 as DFQATT and CDR2 as SNEGSKA (reference sequence). With V trimmed by 5 bases and J by 1 base, 2 bases remained unmatched. CDR3 sequence: CSAWTSGRSYEQYF. The CDR3 DNA is TGCAGTGCTTGGACTAGCGGGAGATCCTACGAGCAGTACTTC.

The count of this clonotype is one. The chain couples TRBV23-1 to TRBJ2-3; D tentatively fits TRBD1 or TRBD2 (5 bases each). TRBV23-1 is labeled an ORF, and its function is uncertain. The CDR3 consists of 17 residues. Trimming cost V 4 bases and J 2 bases, with 19 bases left between them. The CDR3 sequence is CASSPISTGQLTDTQYF. CDR3 nucleotide sequence: TGCGCCAGCAGTCCCATTTCGACGGGGCAGCTCACAGATACGCAGTATTTT.

The V gene is TRBV20-1, the J gene TRBJ2-7; TRBD2 matches at 10 bases. The germline V gene encodes CDR1 DFQATT and CDR2 SNEGSKA (reference sequence). V was clipped by 6 bases and J by 3 bases; unmatched bases: 11. The CDR3 loop spans 15 amino acids. The CDR3 nucleotides read TGCAGTGCAAGCGGGGCGGGGACTAGCGACTACGAGCAGTACTTC. This translates into CSASGAGTSDYEQYF.

The rearrangement joins TRBV27 to TRBJ2-7; 7 bases match TRBD2. The CDR3 extends over 15 amino acids. From germline, CDR1 is MNHEY and CDR2 SMNVEV (reference sequence). With 5 bases clipped from V and 2 bases from J, the junction kept 9 bases outside the gene matches. The CDR3 region has the DNA TGTGCCAGCAGTGATTGGACTAGGAACCCCTACGAGCAGTACTTC. Its translation is CASSDWTRNPYEQYF.

The chain uses TRBV20-1 and TRBJ1-4; D is ambiguous. Deletions cut 3 bases from V and 0 bases from J, with 5 bases between. This CDR3 contains 13 residues. Germline values: CDR1 DFQATT, CDR2 SNEGSKA (reference sequence). The CDR3 region has the DNA TGCAGTGCTAGGAGGGCAACTAATGAAAAACTGTTTTTT. Amino acid sequence: CSARRATNEKLFF.

This clonotype was picked up a small number of times. The rearrangement joins TRBV12-3 or TRBV12-4 to TRBJ2-7, with D perhaps given as TRBD1 or TRBD2 (5 bases each). V lost 1 base to trimming and J lost 7 bases, with 11 bases between them. This CDR3 is 13 amino acids long. The CDR3 loop is CASSLGVGPEQYF. The CDR3 DNA reads as TGTGCCAGCAGTTTAGGCGTGGGACCAGAGCAGTACTTC.

This clonotype showed up just a few times. This chain joins TRBV20-1 and TRBJ1-2, with a possible D match to TRBD1 (5 bases). The CDR3 runs to 13 residues. The V end was cut by 5 bases, the J end by 13 bases, with 23 bases between. Germline CDR1 and CDR2: DFQATT and SNEGSKA (reference sequence). CDR3 sequence (DNA): TGCAGTGCTGGGGGAGGGAGGTTTATGAAGTTCACCTTC. Translated, it gives CSAGGGRFMKFTF.

The chain joins TRBV18 to TRBJ1-6; D gene unclear. CDR1 is KGHSH, CDR2 LQKENI, per germline. Trimming cost V 3 bases and J 6 bases, with 3 bases left between them. This CDR3 has 12 amino acids. The CDR3 DNA follows: TGTGCCAGCTCACCCAGTAATTCACCCCTCCACTTT. It yields the protein CASSPSNSPLHF.

At least ten counts were recorded for this clonotype. V and J are TRBV12-3 or TRBV12-4 and TRBJ1-6; D unclear. The CDR3 contains 12 residues. Between the trimmed V and J ends, which lost 6 bases and 10 bases, there was a span of 10 bases. The CDR3 reads CASSMGGSPLHF. In nucleotides, the CDR3 is TGTGCCAGCAGCATGGGTGGCTCACCCCTCCACTTT.

The rearrangement uses TRBV12-3 or TRBV12-4 and TRBJ2-1; 11 positions agree with TRBD2. V gave up 3 bases and J gave up 7 bases; unmatched junction bases: 2. This CDR3 contains 14 residues. The CDR3: CASSFSGGGNEQFF. For the CDR3, the DNA is TGTGCCAGCAGTTTTAGCGGGGGGGGGAATGAGCAGTTCTTC.

The gene calls are TRBV7-9 and TRBJ2-1, with TRBD2 matching over 8 bases. The CDR3 contains 15 residues. Germline V lookup: CDR1 SEHNR, CDR2 FQNEAQ (reference sequence). V shed 10 bases and J 4 bases; nucleotides not matched to a gene: 12. CDR3 sequence (DNA): TGTGCCACCCAGACCCAAGCGGGGGATTACAATGAGCAGTTCTTC. It specifies CATQTQAGDYNEQFF.